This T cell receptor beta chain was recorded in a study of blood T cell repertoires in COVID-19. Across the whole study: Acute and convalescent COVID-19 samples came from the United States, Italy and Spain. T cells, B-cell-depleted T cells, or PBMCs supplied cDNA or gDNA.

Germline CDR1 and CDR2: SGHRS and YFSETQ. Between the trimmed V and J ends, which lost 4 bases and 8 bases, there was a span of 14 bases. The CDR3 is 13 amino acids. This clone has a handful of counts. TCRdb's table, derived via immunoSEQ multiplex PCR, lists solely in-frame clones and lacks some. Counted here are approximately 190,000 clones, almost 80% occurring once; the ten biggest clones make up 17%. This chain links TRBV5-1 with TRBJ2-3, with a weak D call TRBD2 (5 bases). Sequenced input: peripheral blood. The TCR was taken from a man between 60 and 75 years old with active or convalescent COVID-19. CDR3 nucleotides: TGCGCCAGCAGCCTGCCCGGGGTGGTTACGCAGTATTTT. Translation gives CASSLPGVVTQYF.